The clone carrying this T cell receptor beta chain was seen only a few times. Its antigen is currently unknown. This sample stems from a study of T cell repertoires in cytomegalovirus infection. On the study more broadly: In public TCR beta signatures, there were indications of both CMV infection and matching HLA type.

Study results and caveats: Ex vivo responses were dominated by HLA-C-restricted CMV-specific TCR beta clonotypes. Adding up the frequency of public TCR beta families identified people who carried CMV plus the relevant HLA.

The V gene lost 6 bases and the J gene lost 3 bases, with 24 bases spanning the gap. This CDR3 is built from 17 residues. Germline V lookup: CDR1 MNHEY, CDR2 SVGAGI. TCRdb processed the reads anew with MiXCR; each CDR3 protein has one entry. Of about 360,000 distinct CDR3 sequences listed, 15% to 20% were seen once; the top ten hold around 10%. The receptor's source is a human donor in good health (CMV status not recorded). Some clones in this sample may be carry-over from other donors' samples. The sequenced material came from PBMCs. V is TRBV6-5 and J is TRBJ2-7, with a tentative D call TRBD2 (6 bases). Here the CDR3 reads CASRPTGLKRGGYEQYF. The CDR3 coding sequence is TGTGCCAGCAGACCGACGGGACTCAAAAGAGGAGGCTACGAGCAGTACTTC.